One sample yielded the 20 T cell receptor beta chains listed below, sequenced in a study of beta chain features in type 1 diabetes. TCRB transcripts that were expressed got sequenced, as all of the isolated RNA had been reverse transcribed. The repertoire was sequenced with immunoSEQ multiplex PCR; TCRdb's copy has only in-frame clones and lacks some. Of over 40,000 clones in the sample, roughly 56% were seen once. What was sequenced was Tregs from blood. Receptor source: a woman under 30 in good health.

The rearrangement joins TRBV30 to TRBJ2-5; 7 bases match TRBD1. The germline gives CDR1 GTSNPN, CDR2 SVGIG (reference sequence). This CDR3 contains 14 residues. Trimming cost V 6 bases and J 2 bases; bases outside gene matches: 9. This CDR3 is CACERQGSQETQYF. In nucleotides, the CDR3 is TGTGCCTGTGAAAGACAGGGAAGTCAAGAGACCCAGTACTTC. The full variable domain, its missing parts supplied by reference TRBV30 and TRBJ2-5, is SQTIHQWPATLVQPVGSPLSLECTVEGTSNPNLYWYRQAAGRGLQLLFYSVGIGQISSEVPQNLSASRPQDRQFILSSKKLLLSDSGFYLCACERQGSQETQYFGPGTRLLVL.

By frequency in the sample, this clone is medium-sized. This chain uses TRBV5-6 with TRBJ2-1; 10 bases are a match to TRBD2. V dropped 2 bases and J dropped 7; count of bases not matched to a gene: 3. This CDR3 has 14 amino acids. The V gene's germline CDR1 is SGHDT and CDR2 YYEEEE. DNA of the CDR3: TGTGCCAGCAGCTTTCTAGCGGGAGAAAATGAGCAGTTCTTC. As protein: CASSFLAGENEQFF.

This clone turned up a few times. The chain joins TRBV6-5 to TRBJ2-7; 7 bases map to TRBD1. In germline, CDR1 is MNHEY, CDR2 SVGAGI. The CDR3 totals 14 residues. V was pared by 2 bases and J by 0 bases, with 1 base of the junction left unmatched. The CDR3 nucleotides are TGTGCCAGCAGTTACGACAGGGCCTCCTACGAGCAGTACTTC. It encodes CASSYDRASYEQYF.

CDR3: CASSQGSRGVYGYTF. The CDR3 DNA is TGCGCCAGCAGCCAAGGCTCCAGGGGAGTTTATGGCTACACCTTC. This chain links TRBV4-3 with TRBJ1-2; maybe TRBD1 (6 bases). Germline V gives CDR1 LGHNA, CDR2 YSLEER. The ends were cut back, 1 base at V and 5 bases at J, with 14 bases in the middle. The CDR3 length is 15 residues.

The chain recombines TRBV19 with TRBJ2-7, with 8 bases identical to TRBD1. The CDR3 contains 15 residues. Germline V CDR1 and CDR2: LNHDA, SQIVND (reference sequence). V dropped 5 bases and J dropped 4; count of bases not matched to a gene: 10. CDR3 residues: CASSPWTGRKYEQYF. DNA for the CDR3: TGTGCCAGTAGTCCCTGGACAGGGAGAAAATACGAGCAGTACTTC. The whole variable domain, filled in from reference TRBV19 and TRBJ2-7, reads DGGITQSPKYLFRKEGQNVTLSCEQNLNHDAMYWYRQDPGQGLRLIYYSQIVNDFQKGDIAEGYSVSREKKESFPLTVTSAQKNPTAFYLCASSPWTGRKYEQYFGPGTRLTVT.

The chain carries TRBV2 and TRBJ2-5, with D possibly TRBD2 on 6 matching bases. The end of the DNA is better explained by TRBJ2-7, so the J call may be wrong. CDR1 is SNHLY, CDR2 FYNNEI, per germline. The CDR3 length is 16 residues. The CDR3 is CASRDDSGYRNYEQYF. DNA for the CDR3: TGTGCCAGCAGGGATGATAGCGGATACAGGAACTACGAGCAGTACTTC.

In its sample, this clone was seen once. V gene TRBV2 combines with J gene TRBJ1-1; D call uncertain. V was trimmed by 3 bases and J by 5 bases, leaving 10 bases between them. The germline V gene encodes CDR1 SNHLY and CDR2 FYNNEI. The CDR3 sequence is 13 residues long. CDR3 amino acids: CASSDRGGTEAFF. CDR3 bases: TGTGCCAGCAGTGACCGGGGAGGGACTGAAGCTTTCTTT.

The V gene is TRBV7-2, the J gene TRBJ1-2; 7 bases agree with TRBD1. Trimming at V came to 7 bases and at J to 4 bases, leaving 6 bases not matched to a gene. Per germline, CDR1 SGHTA and CDR2 FQGNSA. The CDR3 runs 13 residues. The CDR3 protein is CASTRDRLYGYTF. In DNA, the CDR3 is TGTGCCAGCACCCGGGACAGACTCTATGGCTACACCTTC.

The chain couples TRBV5-1 to TRBJ2-7; no reliable D call. V dropped 0 bases and J dropped 7 bases, with 14 bases sitting between them. Germline CDR1 SGHRS, CDR2 YFSETQ. The CDR3 covers 14 residues. DNA of the CDR3: TGCGCCAGCAGCTTGGTTTTGGGCCCCCAGGAGCAGTACTTC. It specifies CASSLVLGPQEQYF.

The chain couples TRBV6-5 to TRBJ2-1; 10 bases are shared with TRBD1. In germline, CDR1 is MNHEY, CDR2 SVGAGI. V lost 4 bases, J lost 6 bases, and 6 bases stayed unmatched. This CDR3 has 15 residues. The CDR3 DNA reads as TGTGCCAGCAGTTTATGGGACAGGGGTGGCAATGAGCAGTTCTTC. Translation gives CASSLWDRGGNEQFF.

This chain joins TRBV5-1 and TRBJ2-5; TRBD2 is a possible D gene (5 bases). V lost 0 bases and J 4 bases, leaving 13 bases between the germline ends. The germline gives CDR1 SGHRS, CDR2 YFSETQ. This CDR3 has 15 residues. The CDR3 is CASSLGAGVGETQYF. CDR3 in DNA: TGCGCCAGCAGCTTGGGAGCCGGGGTGGGAGAGACCCAGTACTTC.

The V call is TRBV6-5, the J call TRBJ2-2, with 8 bases matching TRBD1. The CDR3 runs 15 residues. V was clipped by 6 bases and J by 4 bases; unmatched bases: 7. Germline V gives CDR1 MNHEY, CDR2 SVGAGI. CDR3 protein: CASSPRDRITGELFF. The CDR3 nucleotides read TGTGCCAGCAGCCCTCGGGACAGGATCACCGGGGAGCTGTTTTTT.

The chain carries TRBV7-8 and TRBJ1-1; 7 bases agree with TRBD1. Germline CDR1 and CDR2: SGHVS and FQNEAQ. Losses at the gene ends were 5 bases for V and 7 bases for J; bases not matched to a gene: 7. The CDR3 spans 13 residues. The CDR3 region is CASSKGQENEAFF. For the CDR3, the DNA is TGTGCCAGCAGCAAAGGACAGGAAAATGAAGCTTTCTTT.

J is TRBJ2-2 and V is TRBV11-3, with TRBD1 identical over 10 bases. This CDR3 comprises 16 residues. CDR1 and CDR2 from the germline V gene are SGHNT and YENEEA. The V segment lost 5 bases and the J segment 3 bases; nucleotides outside the gene matches: 6. The CDR3 region has the DNA TGTGCCAGCAGCCCTGGACAGGGGGAGGACACCGGGGAGCTGTTTTTT. It yields the protein CASSPGQGEDTGELFF.

This clone was recorded a few times. The chain combines TRBV6-1 with TRBJ1-4, with TRBD1 identical over 11 bases. The CDR3 is made up of 15 amino acids. Germline CDR1 MNHNS, CDR2 SASEGT. V lost 4 bases and J lost 7; bases outside the gene matches: 5. As DNA, the CDR3 is TGTGCCAGCAGTGGGACAGGGGGCATCGGTGAAAAACTGTTTTTT. It codes for CASSGTGGIGEKLFF.

This clone was observed a handful of times. The chain joins TRBV7-2 to TRBJ2-1; 9 bases match TRBD2. The CDR3 is 15 amino acids. V was clipped by 4 bases and J by 3 bases; unmatched bases: 4. Per the germline V gene, CDR1 is SGHTA and CDR2 is FQGNSA. The CDR3 DNA reads as TGTGCCAGCAGCTCAGGGACTAGCTTCTACAATGAGCAGTTCTTC. The encoded protein is CASSSGTSFYNEQFF.

A single count supports this clone. The chain combines TRBV4-1 with TRBJ2-3; 8 bases map to TRBD2. CDR1 MGHRA and CDR2 YSYEKL come from the germline V gene. CDR3 length equals 14 residues. J was trimmed by 3 bases and V by 2 bases; bases with no gene match: 1. CDR3 residues: CASSQSGRTDTQYF. DNA for the CDR3: TGCGCCAGCAGCCAAAGCGGGAGAACAGATACGCAGTATTTT.

In this sample, this clone turned up a few times. This chain links TRBV29-1 with TRBJ1-1; D might be TRBD1 (5 bases). Trimming took 7 bases from V and 1 from J, leaving 16 bases between them. CDR1 and CDR2 (germline): SQVTM, ANQGSEA. The CDR3 is made up of 14 amino acids. CDR3 loop: CSGASWQGNTEAFF. CDR3 DNA: TGCAGCGGGGCTAGTTGGCAGGGGAACACTGAAGCTTTCTTT.

This clone was detected a few times. J is TRBJ2-1 and V is TRBV7-2; 9 bases fit TRBD2. The V and J ends lost 6 bases and 14 bases, in that order; junction bases with no gene match: 5. Germline V lookup: CDR1 SGHTA, CDR2 FQGNSA. This CDR3 contains 11 residues. The CDR3 DNA sequence: TGTGCCAGCAGTTCCGGGACTAGCAAGTTCTTC. It specifies CASSSGTSKFF. Filled out from reference TRBV7-2 and TRBJ2-1, the complete variable domain reads GAGVSQSPSNKVTEKGKDVELRCDPISGHTALYWYRQSLGQGLEFLIYFQGNSAPDKSGLPSDRFSAERTGGSVSTLTIQRTQQEDSAVYLCASSSGTSKFFGPGTRLTVL.

The chain is built from TRBV7-2 and TRBJ1-5, with 7 bases aligning to TRBD1. J gave up 3 bases and V 4 bases, and 3 bases lay outside the gene matches. Germline CDR1 SGHTA, CDR2 FQGNSA. The CDR3 runs to 14 residues. The CDR3 loop reads CASSWTGPNQPQHF. The CDR3 nucleotides are TGTGCCAGCAGCTGGACAGGACCCAATCAGCCCCAGCATTTT.